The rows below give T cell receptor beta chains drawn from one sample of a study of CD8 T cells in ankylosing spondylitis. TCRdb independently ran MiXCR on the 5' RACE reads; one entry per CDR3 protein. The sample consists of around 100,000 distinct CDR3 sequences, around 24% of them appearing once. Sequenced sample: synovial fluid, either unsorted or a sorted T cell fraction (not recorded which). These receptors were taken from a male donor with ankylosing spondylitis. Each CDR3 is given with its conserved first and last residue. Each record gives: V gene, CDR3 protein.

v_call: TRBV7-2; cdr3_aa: CASSFVAGGNEQYF
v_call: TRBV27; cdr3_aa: CASSDGGLYQPQHF
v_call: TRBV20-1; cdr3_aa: CSAILTSGTDTQYF
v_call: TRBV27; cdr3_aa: CASSLYRVTREKLFF
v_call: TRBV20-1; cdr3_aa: CSAETSGYQETQYF
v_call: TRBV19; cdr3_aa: CASSPRGLREETQYF
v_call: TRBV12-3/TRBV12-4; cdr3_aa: CASSPPPGQSTGELFF
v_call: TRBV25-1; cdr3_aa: CASSPRQGAPAQPQHF
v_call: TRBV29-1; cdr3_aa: CSVEWQTLGHLQETQYF
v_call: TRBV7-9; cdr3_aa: CASSDRGGSGDIQYF
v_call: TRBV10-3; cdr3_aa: CAIRARGTREINNNNEQFF
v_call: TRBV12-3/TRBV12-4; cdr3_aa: CASMGESNEQFF
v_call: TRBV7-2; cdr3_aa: CASSLETGLQPQHF
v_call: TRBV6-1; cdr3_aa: CASRPGQGANEQFF
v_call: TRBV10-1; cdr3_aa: CASSEGVGNSYNEQFF
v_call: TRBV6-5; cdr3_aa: CASSYTSWGQETQYF
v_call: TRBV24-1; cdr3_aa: CATSEPGRMNTGELFF
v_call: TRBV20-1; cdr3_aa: CSASYRSTDTQYF
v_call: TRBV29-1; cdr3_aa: CSVEPRSGNTIYF
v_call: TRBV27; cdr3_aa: CASSSRRGYNYGYTF
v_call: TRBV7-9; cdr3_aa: CASSLDRAVSTF
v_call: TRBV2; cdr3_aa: CASSESAGENSPLHF
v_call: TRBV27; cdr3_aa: CASSYRGGSSPLHF
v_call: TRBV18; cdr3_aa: CASSPTVTGGGNNEQFF
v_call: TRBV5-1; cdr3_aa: CASSYSGTPDTQYF
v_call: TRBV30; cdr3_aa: CAWSEHLGLLEKLFF
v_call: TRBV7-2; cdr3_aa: CASSLRGLAGVNEQFF
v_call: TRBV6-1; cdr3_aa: CASSERSEWKEQYF
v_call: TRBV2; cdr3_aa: CATRGFQETQYF
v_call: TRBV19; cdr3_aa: CASRGGETQYF
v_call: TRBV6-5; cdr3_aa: CASSYSGTSGADTQYF
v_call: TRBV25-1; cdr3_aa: CASMRDTFANTGELFF
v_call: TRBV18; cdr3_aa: CASSPTEYEQYF
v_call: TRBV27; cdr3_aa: CASTQGVQYNSPLHF
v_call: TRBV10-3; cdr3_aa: CAISERGRRNEKLFF
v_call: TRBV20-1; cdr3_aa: CRKGRVNTEAFF
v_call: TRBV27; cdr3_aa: CASRRQGSYEQYF
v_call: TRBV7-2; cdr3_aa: CASSLVGSGGDYGYTF
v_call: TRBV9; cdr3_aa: CASSVGASGKETQYF